A single TCR beta chain is shown here with its context. As yet, its antigen is unknown. With a J-beta primer mix and a sample-barcoded 5' primer, a second PCR ran about 7 to 11 cycles. TCRdb re-called the 5' RACE reads with MiXCR, one entry per CDR3 protein. Of about 560,000 distinct CDR3 sequences listed, about 25% are singletons. The data derive from a study of blood T cells in healthy people across ages. Broader study findings: TCR beta diversity, measured per million T cells, fell in a roughly linear way with age. Calculation of diversity from one million T cells yielded estimates considered to be underestimates.

V gave up 1 base and J gave up 6 bases, with 8 bases separating them. Germline V CDR1 and CDR2: KGHDR, SFDVKD. This CDR3 comprises 13 residues. This sample was shared with a second study, whose subject was T cells of mothers and their children. That source adds: Pairs that are related and pairs that are unrelated have TCR recombination output shaped similarly by thymic selection.

The chain uses TRBV24-1 and TRBJ1-2; possible D gene TRBD1, 5 bases. The sequence was collected from a boy between 2 and 10 years old in good health. The sample was blood. This CDR3 reads CATSDLWGNGYTF. In DNA form, the CDR3 reads TGTGCCACCAGTGATTTATGGGGGAATGGCTACACCTTC.